Following are 15 T cell receptor beta chains from one sample sequenced in a study of vaccination effects on CD4 cells after COVID-19. This table comes from immunoSEQ multiplex PCR, and its TCRdb copy is limited to in-frame clones, with some not included. The repertoire holds about 72,000 clones, roughly four fifths seen once, with approximately 1.2% in the top ten. The ViraFEST assay expanded antigen-specific CD4+ T cells with viral peptide pools before sequencing. Once cultured for roughly ten days, the cells underwent separation to obtain CD4+ T cells. Two doses of BNT162b2 or mRNA-1273 vaccine were administered to participants. No antigen has been assigned to these receptors. The starting material was CD4+ T cells from PBMCs cultured with HCoV-229E spike peptides, obtained after COVID-19 vaccination. The source of these receptors is a human donor who received a COVID-19 vaccine.

This chain uses TRBV27 with TRBJ2-3; 9 nucleotides agree with TRBD1. The CDR3 runs to 14 residues. Germline V CDR1 and CDR2: MNHEY, SMNVEV (reference sequence). The trim removed 6 bases at V and 2 bases at J, leaving 3 bases unmatched. The CDR3 reads CASRGDRDTDTQYF. In DNA, the CDR3 is TGTGCCAGCAGAGGGGACAGGGACACAGATACGCAGTATTTT.

This clone occurred once. The V and J genes are TRBV29-1 and TRBJ1-2, with D unclear. V lost 6 bases to trimming and J lost 0 bases, with 8 bases between them. This CDR3 spans 12 amino acids. CDR1 is SQVTM and CDR2 is ANQGSEA in the germline V gene. The CDR3 spells CSVYWTNYGYTF. The CDR3 DNA is TGCAGCGTCTACTGGACTAACTATGGCTACACCTTC.

The genes are TRBV6-4 and TRBJ2-3, with 8 bases matching TRBD1. V trimming: 3 bases; J trimming: 1 base; junction bases outside the gene matches: 0. From germline, CDR1 is MRHNA and CDR2 SNTAGT. This CDR3 is built from 14 residues. CDR3 loop: CASSEQGGTDTQYF. In DNA form, the CDR3 reads TGTGCCAGCAGTGAACAGGGGGGCACAGATACGCAGTATTTT.

This rearrangement joins TRBV10-3 to TRBJ2-2; 8 bases match TRBD1. V was clipped by 6 bases and J by 0 bases; unmatched bases: 9. The germline V gene has CDR1 ENHRY and CDR2 SYGVKD. The length of the CDR3 is 17 residues. CDR3 DNA sequence: TGTGCCATCAGCCCTGGACAGGGAGAAGCGAACACCGGGGAGCTGTTTTTT. This sequence encodes CAISPGQGEANTGELFF.

Details on this clone: Other DNA sequences in the sample encode the same CDR3. The genes are TRBV30 and TRBJ2-5; D gene ambiguous. Germline values: CDR1 GTSNPN, CDR2 SVGIG (reference sequence). Trimming shortened V by 0 bases and J by 4 bases, and 3 bases separated the two germline ends. This CDR3 region has 11 residues. The DNA for the CDR3 is TGTGCCTGGAGTGTTGGAGAGACCCAGTACTTC. Translation gives CAWSVGETQYF.

DNA of the CDR3: TGTGCCAGCAGTTATAGCGGGGGCTCCTACGAGCAGTACGTC. This sequence encodes CASSYSGGSYEQYV. The genes are TRBV6-5 and TRBJ2-7; 9 nucleotides agree with TRBD2. This CDR3 is built from 14 residues. Germline V gives CDR1 MNHEY, CDR2 SVGAGI. V lost 3 bases, J lost 0 bases, and 0 bases stayed unmatched.

This clone is medium-sized by share. The V gene is TRBV6-5, the J gene TRBJ1-2; TRBD1 aligns across 7 bases. Germline-derived CDR1 and CDR2 are MNHEY and SVGAGI. The CDR3 has 13 amino acids. Trimming at V came to 5 bases and at J to 4 bases, leaving 4 bases not matched to a gene. The CDR3 region is CASSIGDSYGYTF. CDR3 DNA sequence: TGTGCCAGCAGTATCGGGGACAGCTATGGCTACACCTTC.

V is TRBV6-4 and J is TRBJ1-2; 12 bases agree with TRBD1. Germline V lookup: CDR1 MRHNA, CDR2 SNTAGT. The CDR3 totals 14 residues. V lost 6 bases, J lost 8 bases, and 7 bases stayed unmatched. The CDR3 nucleotides read TGTGCCAGCAGAGGGACAGGGGGCAAAGGGGGCTACACCTTC. This sequence encodes CASRGTGGKGGYTF.

The chain recombines TRBV7-3 with TRBJ2-2; D possibly uses TRBD1 or TRBD2 (5 bases each). CDR1 is SGHTA and CDR2 is FQGTGA in the germline V gene. The CDR3 covers 15 residues. The V and J ends lost 2 bases and 3 bases respectively, with 10 bases between them. The CDR3 protein is CASSLGSGHTGELFF. The DNA of the CDR3 is TGTGCCAGCAGCTTAGGGTCGGGACACACCGGGGAGCTGTTTTTT.

The chain is built from TRBV12-5 and TRBJ1-3; D is undetermined. Trimming removed 2 bases from V and 0 bases from J, with 11 bases in between. This CDR3 has 16 amino acids. CDR1 is LGHNT, CDR2 FRNRAP, per germline. The CDR3 reads CASGLIGSVSGNTIYF. DNA of the CDR3: TGTGCTAGTGGTTTGATCGGGTCCGTCTCTGGAAACACCATATATTTT.

The chain uses TRBV28 and TRBJ1-5; maybe TRBD1 (5 bases). CDR1 and CDR2 from the germline V gene are MDHEN and SYDVKM. Trimming removed 3 bases at V and 0 bases at J, with 15 bases between. This CDR3 comprises 17 residues. For the CDR3, the DNA is TGTGCCAGCAGTTTTTGGGGCAGCCCAGATAGCAATCAGCCCCAGCATTTT. This encodes CASSFWGSPDSNQPQHF.

This chain uses TRBV6-6 with TRBJ1-1; D call uncertain. V shed 8 bases and J shed 0 bases, with 13 bases lying between them. The CDR3 spans 14 residues. The germline V gene has CDR1 MNHNY and CDR2 SVGAGI (reference sequence). CDR3 bases: TGTGCCAGCTTCACAGCTCTAATGAACACTGAAGCTTTCTTT. This gives the protein CASFTALMNTEAFF.

By share, this clone ranks as medium-sized (0.01 to 0.1%). This chain connects TRBV12-3 or TRBV12-4 to TRBJ1-2; possible D gene TRBD1, 5 bases. The CDR3 is 13 amino acids. V gave up 2 bases and J gave up 8 bases, with 12 bases separating them. The CDR3 nucleotides are TGTGCCAGCAGTTTAACAGGCTCTCAAGGCTACACCTTC. Its translation: CASSLTGSQGYTF.

V usage is TRBV7-2 and J usage is TRBJ1-4; the D is unclear. The CDR3 is made up of 14 amino acids. The V end lost 5 bases, the J end lost 7 bases, and 14 bases lay between the germline ends. Germline values: CDR1 SGHTA, CDR2 FQGNSA. The CDR3 DNA reads as TGTGCCAGCAGCCCCCGGGAGGAATCTGAAAAACTGTTTTTT. This gives the protein CASSPREESEKLFF.

This clone occurred a few times. The rearrangement uses TRBV30 and TRBJ2-2, with no clear D. CDR3 length: 14 residues. Per germline, CDR1 GTSNPN and CDR2 SVGIG (reference sequence). Trimming left V 2 bases short and J 6 bases short, with 13 bases between. The CDR3 here is CAWSLDVSPGELFF. The CDR3 region has the DNA TGTGCCTGGAGTTTGGATGTATCCCCCGGGGAGCTGTTTTTT.